This T cell receptor (beta chain) was obtained from a study of cytomegalovirus exposure and HLA in healthy donors. The wider study: Tens of millions of unique TCR sequences came from HLA-typed donors in an early release.

Findings and limits, study-wide: The authors listed about 170 TCR beta chains as cytomegalovirus-associated. Common viral pathogens seemed, in a later analysis, to connect with several of the most significant clusters. The study carried out a later analysis of TCR beta sequences. It associated some 17,000 of them with specific HLA alleles at a false discovery rate of 0.05.

PCR involved 60 Vbeta and 13 Jbeta primers. Some clones are missing from TCRdb's copy, which holds only in-frame ones; the method was immunoSEQ multiplex PCR. Among about 140,000 clones, approximately 80% were seen once, and the ten largest hold 1.8%. Germline CDR1 SGHRS, CDR2 YFSETQ. J was trimmed by 7 bases and V by 4 bases; bases with no gene match: 14. The CDR3 loop spans 17 amino acids. The sample holds one count of this clone. Its antigen is not known. V and J are TRBV5-1 and TRBJ1-2; 12 nucleotides match TRBD1. The sample consisted of PBMCs. The sequence derives from a man between 35 and 55 years old in good health and CMV-seronegative. CDR3 amino acids: CASSGGTGGEPGPGYTF. CDR3 nucleotides: TGCGCCAGCAGCGGCGGGACAGGGGGCGAACCCGGCCCTGGCTACACCTTC.